This TCR beta chain is drawn from a study of T-cell memory formation after mild COVID-19 (dated by TCRdb to 2020 to 2023). For the wider study: TCR sequence clusters from the two donors were largely donor specific. In two donors, T-cell clones that expanded and contracted after mild COVID-19 were followed by sequencing TCRalpha and TCRbeta repertoires longitudinally. Two young, previously healthy adult volunteers made up the cohort, one male and one female.

Worth noting for this clonotype: Its antigen is currently not known. Per-nucleotide qualities are absent, and no much larger clonotype sits a single base away.

Sequencing was performed on an Illumina NovaSeq 6000. TCRalpha and TCRbeta cDNA libraries were built by 5'RACE with constant-segment primers, adding sample barcodes and unique molecular identifiers. RNA was extracted from every sample with Trizol reagent. Library amplification was performed in two PCR steps, and a second sample barcode and Illumina TruSeq adapters were introduced in the second step. The libraries were sequenced on an Illumina NovaSeq using 2 x 150 bp paired-end reads. The authors' analysis ran thus. With migec v1.2.7, reads were demultiplexed and then collapsed into UMI-guided consensus sequences. Using mixcr v2.1.11, UMI consensuses were aligned to TRA and TRB V and J templates and then assembled into clonotypes. A clonotype was counted as expanded or contracted only if both edgeR and NoisET called the change significant, with noise models trained on biological replicates. For edgeR calls, the cutoffs were a false discovery rate-adjusted p below 0.01 and a log2 fold-change threshold of 1. As an exploratory analysis of dynamics, PCA with hierarchical clustering was applied to max-normalized trajectories of the 1000 most abundant clonotypes. Each responding clone was given a CD4 or CD8 phenotype based on the CD4+ and CD8+ repertoires, which had been sequenced separately. TCRdb reprocessed the public reads (quality trimming at Q25 with fastp, clone calling with MiXCR) and kept in-frame beta chains. Entries that share a CDR3 protein sequence are merged under the most common genes and DNA. It is TCRdb's table, rather than the study itself, that gives the V and J calls and clone size. The sample table lists 310,000 or so distinct CDR3 sequences, roughly 15% of them with a count of one. Of the sample, 22% is held by the ten largest clones.

PBMCs were isolated by Ficoll-Paque density gradient centrifugation. Beyond this particular receptor, the publication reports: Contracting CD4+ clones were found mainly in CM and EM memory subsets, while CD8+ clones were enriched in EMRA. SARS-CoV-2 specificity of the second-wave clones peaking on day 37 was not confirmed. Clones that contracted from day 15 to 85 showed balanced CD4/CD8 phenotypes, whereas a second wave of clones that expanded from day 15 to 37 leaned towards CD4+. The study covered only a couple of mild cases, and larger cohorts including severe cases with pre-infection samples were considered necessary. Some responding clones were found in pre-infection memory, which suggests that pre-existing cross-reactive memory T cells took part in the SARS-CoV-2 response.

The receptor was isolated from a man aged 18 to 30 who had mild COVID-19 (a few samples of this study predate the infection). The sample titles of this study are shuffled in the database, so cell type and time point are left out; the donor was told from shared clones. Sequenced: PBMCs or a T cell subset sorted from them (not recorded which).

The DNA sequence is as follows: TGTGCCAGCAGCCGAGACTGGGTAGACAATGAGCAGTTCTTC. Translation gives CASSRDWVDNEQFF. The chain employs TRBV11-3 and TRBJ2-1, with the D gene not confidently named. Spanning cysteine to phenylalanine, the CDR3 consists of 14 amino acids. Only CDR3 DNA remains: 42 bases, in frame from the first base. CDR1 and CDR2 are drawn from the germline V gene: SGHNT, YENEEA. V was cut back by 5 bases and J by 5 bases, leaving a gap of 13 bases between them.